This T cell receptor beta chain is drawn from a study of identical twins. This clonotype was seen a handful of times. A universal primer site arose from template switching, and cDNA bore unique molecular identifiers. TCRdb fed the 5' RACE reads into MiXCR, producing one record per CDR3 protein. The table records hundreds of thousands of distinct CDR3 sequences, roughly 18% of them present only once. Germline CDR1 reads DFQATT; CDR2 reads SNEGSKA (reference sequence). V lost 4 bases and J 1 base, leaving 11 bases between the germline ends. The CDR3 sequence is 14 residues long. These data also featured in a second study, about T cells expressing NK-cell markers.

Sequenced sample: PBMCs. The receptor comes from a woman younger than 35 in good health. The chain combines TRBV20-1 with TRBJ2-1, with a possible D match to TRBD1 (6 bases). This CDR3 is CSATQGISYNEQFF. As DNA, the CDR3 is TGCAGTGCTACCCAGGGGATATCCTACAATGAGCAGTTCTTC.